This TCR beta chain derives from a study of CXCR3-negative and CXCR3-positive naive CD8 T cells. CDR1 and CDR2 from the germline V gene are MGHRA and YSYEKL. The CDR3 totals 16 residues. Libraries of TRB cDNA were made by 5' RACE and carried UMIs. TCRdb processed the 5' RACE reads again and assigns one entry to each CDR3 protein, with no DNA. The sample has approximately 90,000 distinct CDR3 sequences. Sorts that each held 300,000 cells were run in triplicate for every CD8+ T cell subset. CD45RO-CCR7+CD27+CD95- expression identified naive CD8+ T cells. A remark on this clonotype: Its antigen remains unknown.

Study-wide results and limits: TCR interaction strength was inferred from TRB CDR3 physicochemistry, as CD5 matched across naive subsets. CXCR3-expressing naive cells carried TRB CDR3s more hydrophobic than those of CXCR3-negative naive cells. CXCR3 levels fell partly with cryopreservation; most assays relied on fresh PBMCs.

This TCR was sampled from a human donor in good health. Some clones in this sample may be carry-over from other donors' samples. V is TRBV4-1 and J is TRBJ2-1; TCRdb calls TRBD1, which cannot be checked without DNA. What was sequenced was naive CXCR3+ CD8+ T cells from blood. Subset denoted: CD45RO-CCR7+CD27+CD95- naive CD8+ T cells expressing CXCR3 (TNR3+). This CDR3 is CASSEDRGKPYNEQFF.